These 7 T cell receptor beta chains were sequenced from one sample in a study of breast tumors, draining lymph nodes, adjacent tissues. TCRdb reanalysed the multiplex PCR reads using MiXCR and keeps one entry per CDR3 protein. The table records some 65,000 distinct CDR3 sequences, 40% to 55% of them present only once. The sequencing input was breast tumor tissue. The receptors stem from a female donor with breast cancer. Some clones in this sample may be carry-over from other donors' samples.

This clonotype occurred many times. The rearrangement joins TRBV20-1 to TRBJ2-1; D gene ambiguous. This CDR3 region has 17 residues. Trimming took 0 bases from V and 2 from J, leaving 17 bases between them. The germline V gene encodes CDR1 DFQATT and CDR2 SNEGSKA (reference sequence). The CDR3 sequence: CSARDLVLHDAYNEQFF. In DNA, the CDR3 is TGCAGTGCTAGAGATTTGGTTCTTCACGATGCCTACAATGAGCAGTTCTTC.

The rearrangement uses TRBV7-9 and TRBJ1-6; D gene uncertain. Between the trimmed V and J ends, which lost 3 bases and 0 bases, there was a span of 9 bases. The CDR3 extends over 16 amino acids. Germline CDR1 SEHNR, CDR2 FQNEAQ (reference sequence). In DNA form, the CDR3 reads TGTGCCAGCAGCTTCACTAGCAGCTCCTATAATTCACCCCTCCACTTT. Translating gives CASSFTSSSYNSPLHF.

Note on this clonotype: An end of the junction does not agree with germline; a read error may underlie this. The chain is built from TRBV11-2 and TRBJ2-1, with D possibly being TRBD1 (6 bases). This CDR3 spans 15 amino acids. The germline V gene encodes CDR1 SGHAT and CDR2 FQNNGV. The DNA of the CDR3 is TGTGCCAGCAGCCTCGGGGACACGGTGGTTGATGAGCAGTGCTTC. This gives the protein CASSLGDTVVDEQCF.

About this clonotype: Given the absence of the conserved phenylalanine or tryptophan at the CDR3 end, a read error is likely. V usage is TRBV2 and J usage is TRBJ2-5; 8 bases match TRBD1. Germline assignment: CDR1 SNHLY and CDR2 FYNNEI. The trim removed 6 bases at V and 5 bases at J, leaving 17 bases unmatched. The CDR3 is 17 residues long. CDR3 sequence (DNA): TGTGCCAGCAGCCCAGGGGCAGGGGGCCTGGACGGGGAGACCCAGTACTCC. Translated, it gives CASSPGAGGLDGETQYS.

This clonotype has more than one count but fewer than ten. The chain is built from TRBV9 and TRBJ1-2, with 9 nucleotides matching TRBD1. V lost 4 bases to trimming and J lost 4 bases; unmatched junction nucleotides: 11. Germline V gene sequence: CDR1 SGDLS, CDR2 YYNGEE. This CDR3 is built from 16 residues. The CDR3 nucleotides read TGTGCCAGCAGCCGTACCAGGGGACAGGGCATCTATGGCTACACCTTC. This sequence encodes CASSRTRGQGIYGYTF.

The genes are TRBV7-9 and TRBJ2-5; TRBD2 agrees at 14 bases. The J call may be mistaken, given a closer DNA end match to TRBJ2-1. CDR3 size: 16 residues. The germline V gene encodes CDR1 SEHNR and CDR2 FQNEAQ (reference sequence). CDR3 in amino acids: CASSRGLAGVGNEQFF. In DNA form, the CDR3 reads TGTGCCAGCAGCCGGGGACTAGCGGGGGTAGGGAATGAGCAGTTCTTC.

The table lists this clonotype with a count of one. The chain carries TRBV12-3 or TRBV12-4 and TRBJ2-3; 9 bases align to TRBD2. The CDR3 is 15 residues long. The V segment lost 3 bases and the J segment 2 bases; nucleotides outside the gene matches: 3. CDR3 sequence: CASSLASGTTDTQYF. CDR3 nucleotides: TGTGCCAGCAGTTTGGCTAGCGGGACCACAGATACGCAGTATTTT.